This entry describes one T cell receptor (beta chain). Antigen unknown. The table came from immunoSEQ multiplex PCR; TCRdb's copy has only in-frame clones and leaves some out. The sample includes 20,000 to 30,000 clones, around 70% of them seen just once. The sample originates from a study of PD-1 blockade in classical Hodgkin lymphoma. Overall study: Patients were treated with nivolumab at 3 mg/kg, and this was given intravenously every 2 weeks.

Each patient relapsed following autologous stem cell transplantation, and prior brentuximab vedotin exposure differed. Complete response, partial response or progressive disease was recorded as best response. CDR3 length: 12 residues. Germline values: CDR1 SNHLY, CDR2 FYNNEI. V gave up 2 bases and J gave up 9 bases, with 8 bases separating them. Study-wide results and caveats: The diversity seen at baseline in complete responders resembled that of newly diagnosed patients. By cycle point C4D1, TCR diversity had risen significantly in CD4+ cells (but not CD8+ cells).

Specimen: peripheral blood mononuclear cells (PBMCs), collected at baseline. The TCR comes from a human donor with classical Hodgkin lymphoma. This chain connects TRBV2 to TRBJ2-1, with D possibly being TRBD2 (6 bases). The CDR3 protein is CASSERGSEQFF. The DNA for the CDR3 is TGTGCCAGCAGTGAACGGGGGTCTGAGCAGTTCTTC. Full variable domain (outside the CDR3, taken from reference TRBV2 and TRBJ2-1): EPEVTQTPSHQVTQMGQEVILRCVPISNHLYFYWYRQILGQKVEFLVSFYNNEISEKSEIFDDQFSVERPDGSNFTLKIRSTKLEDSAMYFCASSERGSEQFFGPGTRLTVL.